This T cell receptor beta chain was identified in a study of sequential checkpoint blockade in melanoma. This sample's treatment: randomized to nivolumab then ipilimumab (arm A) or the reverse (arm B). Live CD3+CD8+ CD19− CD56− cells were sorted from PBMCs. The data were produced by immunoSEQ multiplex PCR, yet TCRdb's version contains in-frame clones alone and is incomplete. Of some 12,000 clones listed, about 75% are singletons. CDR3 length: 16 amino acids. Trimming took 0 bases from V and 3 from J; bases not matched to a gene: 6. Germline CDR1 SGHVS, CDR2 FQNEAQ. This clone was observed a single time.

This receptor was obtained from a human donor with melanoma. This rearrangement joins TRBV7-8 to TRBJ2-3, with 7 nucleotides matching TRBD2. The sequenced sample was CD8+ T cells sorted from blood (inferred from file names), obtained from a patient given nivolumab and ipilimumab in sequence. The CDR3 DNA reads TGTGCCAGCAGCTTAGCTTGGGGGGGTCGGACAGATACGCAGTATTTT. This sequence encodes CASSLAWGGRTDTQYF.